This T cell receptor (beta chain) was recorded in a study of blood T cell repertoires in COVID-19. Sequenced by immunoSEQ multiplex PCR; TCRdb stores in-frame clones only, minus some. The profile shows about 100,000 clones, 90% to 95% of them singletons. V shed 2 bases and J shed 3 bases, with 9 bases lying between them. CDR3 length: 13 residues. Germline CDR1 and CDR2: SGHRS and YFSETQ. This chain uses TRBV5-1 with TRBJ2-7; unclear D gene. The source material was peripheral blood. The clonotype originates from a human donor in a cohort sampled during active COVID-19. For the CDR3, the DNA is TGCGCCAGCAGCTTTACCGGTCACTACGAGCAGTACTTC. Translated: CASSFTGHYEQYF.